This T cell receptor beta chain stems from a study of blood T cell repertoires in COVID-19. Method: immunoSEQ multiplex PCR; TCRdb's copy keeps in-frame clones and lacks some. In the table there are roughly 130,000 clones, roughly 90% of which are singletons. This CDR3 region has 13 residues. Germline V lookup: CDR1 KGHSH, CDR2 LQKENI. V gave up 2 bases and J gave up 2 bases, with 7 bases separating them. The source material was peripheral blood. The sequence derives from a man in his sixties with COVID-19, enrolled during active disease. The chain recombines TRBV18 with TRBJ2-7; D is ambiguous. The CDR3 sequence is CASSPAGAYEQYF. As DNA, the CDR3 is TGTGCCAGCTCACCAGCCGGAGCCTACGAGCAGTACTTC.